Listed here are 24 T cell receptor beta chains from one sample, sequenced in a study of blood T cells in healthy people across ages (dated by TCRdb to the mid-2010s). Library generation was performed with 5' RACE. TCRdb records Illumina HiSeq 2500 as the sequencer. The second PCR ran for about 6 to 12 cycles and used a J-beta primer mix along with a sample-barcoded 5' primer. TCRdb handled the public reads itself, with Q25 trimming in fastp and clone calling in MiXCR, and kept productive beta chains. All rows with the same CDR3 protein become a single entry with the most common DNA and genes. This sample lists 1.5 million or so distinct CDR3 sequences; roughly 43% were detected once. The ten biggest clones cover just over 4% of the sample. Sequenced sample: blood. Receptors originate from a woman younger than 35 in good health.

The chain joins TRBV7-2 to TRBJ2-7, with D hard to call. Trimming removed 5 bases from V and 10 bases from J, with 15 bases in between. CDR1 SGHTA and CDR2 FQGNSA come from the germline V gene. This CDR3 is built from 12 residues. In DNA form, the CDR3 reads TGTGCCAGCAGCCGAACGAGAGACGCTCAGTACTTC. It codes for CASSRTRDAQYF.

The V call is TRBV5-1, the J call TRBJ2-7; D is possibly TRBD1 (5 bases). CDR1 and CDR2 (germline): SGHRS, YFSETQ. This CDR3 comprises 14 residues. Trimming took 4 bases from V and 2 from J, leaving 13 bases between them. CDR3 nucleotide sequence: TGCGCCAGCAGCCTAAGGGGTATCCCCTACGAGCAGTACTTC. Translating it yields CASSLRGIPYEQYF.

This clonotype was seen repeatedly, ten times or more. The V gene is TRBV29-1, the J gene TRBJ2-1; no reliable D call. Germline lookup yields CDR1 SQVTM and CDR2 ANQGSEA. This CDR3 contains 13 residues. The V and J ends lost 5 bases and 1 base respectively, with 9 bases between them. The CDR3 sequence is CSVIPPSYNEQFF. In DNA form, the CDR3 reads TGCAGCGTTATCCCCCCATCCTACAATGAGCAGTTCTTC.

This clonotype was recorded a few times. This chain links TRBV3-1 with TRBJ2-1, with 7 bases fitting TRBD2. V was clipped by 1 base and J by 2 bases; unmatched bases: 8. CDR3 length: 17 residues. Germline-derived CDR1 and CDR2 are LGHDT and YNNKEL (reference sequence). This CDR3 is CASSQVGGLGAYNEQFF. The CDR3 coding sequence is TGTGCCAGCAGCCAAGTTGGAGGACTAGGTGCCTACAATGAGCAGTTCTTC.

The rearrangement links TRBV29-1 to TRBJ1-1; no reliable D call. Germline V gene sequence: CDR1 SQVTM, CDR2 ANQGSEA. The V end was cut by 4 bases, the J end by 1 base, with 10 bases between. CDR3 length: 13 amino acids. The CDR3 is CSVGAPGNTEAFF. DNA of the CDR3: TGCAGCGTTGGGGCCCCAGGGAACACTGAAGCTTTCTTT.

There are a few counts of this clonotype. The V gene is TRBV29-1, the J gene TRBJ2-3, with D perhaps given as TRBD1 or TRBD2 (6 bases each). V gave up 1 base and J gave up 0 bases, with 8 bases separating them. Germline V gives CDR1 SQVTM, CDR2 ANQGSEA. The CDR3 spans 14 residues. The CDR3 protein is CSVEGGASTDTQYF. The CDR3 DNA is TGCAGCGTTGAAGGGGGGGCGAGCACAGATACGCAGTATTTT.

A few counts support this clonotype. The chain has TRBV12-3 or TRBV12-4 and TRBJ2-7; D is possibly TRBD1 (5 bases). CDR3 length: 12 residues. V was trimmed by 11 bases and J by 2 bases, leaving 13 bases between them. In DNA, the CDR3 is TGTGCCTCAGGGCCGTCTACCTACGAGCAGTACTTC. This codes for CASGPSTYEQYF.

V gene TRBV6-2 or TRBV6-3 combines with J gene TRBJ2-7, with D perhaps matching TRBD2 (5 bases). CDR1 is MNHEY, CDR2 SVGEGT, per germline. This CDR3 is built from 12 residues. Trimming took off 8 bases at V and 1 base at J, with 9 bases between the two ends. CDR3 amino acids: CASWQRSYEQYF. The CDR3 DNA reads TGTGCCAGCTGGCAGCGGTCCTACGAGCAGTACTTC.

This clonotype was counted at least ten times. The chain is built from TRBV6-6 and TRBJ2-3; D possibly corresponds to TRBD2 (6 bases). Trimming stripped 4 bases from V and 5 bases from J, with 16 bases between. This CDR3 comprises 15 residues. Per germline, CDR1 MNHNY and CDR2 SVGAGI (reference sequence). The CDR3 loop reads CASSSLGTRGDTQYF. DNA of the CDR3: TGTGCCAGCAGTTCCCTCGGGACTCGAGGAGATACGCAGTATTTT.

This clonotype was counted between two and nine times. This chain connects TRBV2 to TRBJ2-7; 8 nucleotides line up with TRBD1. CDR3 length: 14 amino acids. The V segment lost 4 bases and the J segment 5 bases; nucleotides outside the gene matches: 7. CDR1 SNHLY and CDR2 FYNNEI come from the germline V gene. The CDR3 DNA follows: TGTGCCAGCAGTGTGAGCAGGGGGCGAAACGAGCAGTACTTC. Translation gives CASSVSRGRNEQYF.

DNA of the CDR3: TGCAGCGTTGAGCACCCAGAGACACAGTACTTC. Translated, it gives CSVEHPETQYF. This chain links TRBV29-1 with TRBJ2-7; D not resolved. There are 11 residues in the CDR3. Trimming left V 3 bases short and J 10 bases short, with 13 bases between. Germline lookup yields CDR1 SQVTM and CDR2 ANQGSEA.

CDR3 nucleotide sequence: TGTGCCAGCAGTTTATCTGTAGGGACAGGGGTATACGAGCAGTACTTC. Amino acids: CASSLSVGTGVYEQYF. The chain uses TRBV28 and TRBJ2-5; the match to TRBD1 covers 10 bases. The assigned J gene may be wrong: the sequence end matches TRBJ2-7 better. Per the germline V gene, CDR1 is MDHEN and CDR2 is SYDVKM. The CDR3 length is 16 residues.

This chain connects TRBV7-9 to TRBJ2-3; 7 nucleotides agree with TRBD2. The germline V gene encodes CDR1 SEHNR and CDR2 FQNEAQ (reference sequence). This CDR3 is built from 14 residues. CDR3 DNA: TGTACCGGAGGGACTACCACTAGCACAGATACGCAGTATTTT. This encodes CTGGTTTSTDTQYF.

The V call is TRBV10-3, the J call TRBJ2-3, with D maybe TRBD1 (6 bases). CDR1 is ENHRY and CDR2 is SYGVKD in the germline V gene. Trimming removed 10 bases at V and 0 bases at J, with 11 bases between. The CDR3 sequence is 13 residues long. The CDR3 nucleotides are TGTGCCACTTGGGACAAAAGCACAGATACGCAGTATTTT. Protein: CATWDKSTDTQYF.

About this clonotype: Germline and junction disagree at one end, which may indicate a read error. The chain employs TRBV12-3 or TRBV12-4 and TRBJ1-2, with a possible D match to TRBD1 (5 bases). The CDR3 totals 13 residues. DNA of the CDR3: TGTGCCAGCAGTAAACAGGAGATCTATGGCTACATCTTC. It specifies CASSKQEIYGYIF.

The genes are TRBV12-3 or TRBV12-4 and TRBJ2-2; maybe TRBD1 (6 bases). This CDR3 spans 14 amino acids. V was trimmed by 6 bases and J by 1 base, leaving 9 bases between them. The CDR3 region has the DNA TGTGCCAGCAGGAGCAGGGGGAACACCGGGGAGCTGTTTTTT. Translating it yields CASRSRGNTGELFF.

The CDR3 loop reads CASSVDSAGASDTQYF. CDR3 bases: TGTGCCAGCAGCGTAGATAGCGCGGGAGCTTCAGATACGCAGTATTTT. The V call is TRBV9, the J call TRBJ2-3; 7 nucleotides align to TRBD2. Trimming took 0 bases from V and 4 from J; bases not matched to a gene: 8. Germline V CDR1 and CDR2: SGDLS, YYNGEE. The CDR3 runs 16 residues.

The V gene is TRBV11-2, the J gene TRBJ2-3; no reliable D call. Looked up from germline, CDR1 is SGHAT and CDR2 is FQNNGV. V dropped 8 bases and J dropped 2 bases, with 17 bases sitting between them. The CDR3 consists of 15 residues. DNA of the CDR3: TGTGCCAGCGATCCGGGCAGGCATATCACAGATACGCAGTATTTT. Translated: CASDPGRHITDTQYF. Together with reference TRBV11-2 and TRBJ2-3, the CDR3 gives the full variable domain: EAGVAQSPRYKIIEKRQSVAFWCNPISGHATLYWYQQILGQGPKLLIQFQNNGVVDDSQLPKDRFSAERLKGVDSTLKIQPAKLEDSAVYLCASDPGRHITDTQYFGPGTRLTVL.

This rearrangement joins TRBV10-3 to TRBJ2-5; possibly TRBD2 for D (6 bases). The germline V gene has CDR1 ENHRY and CDR2 SYGVKD. This CDR3 has 17 amino acids. V was cut by 0 bases and J by 5 bases, with 19 bases left in between. The CDR3 is CAISESILAEGWETQYF. The CDR3 nucleotides read TGTGCCATCAGTGAGTCAATCCTCGCGGAGGGCTGGGAGACCCAGTACTTC.

The chain uses TRBV6-2 or TRBV6-3 and TRBJ2-7, with 7 bases aligning to TRBD1. The CDR3 length is 14 residues. The J segment lost 3 bases and the V segment lost 2 bases, leaving 4 bases of the junction unmatched. Germline loops: CDR1 MNHEY, CDR2 SVGEGT. The CDR3 sequence is CASSYPGQYYEQYF. For the CDR3, the DNA is TGTGCCAGCAGTTACCCGGGACAGTACTACGAGCAGTACTTC.

V and J are TRBV5-1 and TRBJ2-4; 7 nucleotides align to TRBD1. Trimming removed 6 bases from V and 6 bases from J; junction bases left unmatched: 9. The germline V gene has CDR1 SGHRS and CDR2 YFSETQ. The CDR3 extends over 14 amino acids. CDR3 loop: CASNTGTEGNIQYF. CDR3 DNA sequence: TGCGCCAGCAACACAGGGACAGAGGGAAACATTCAGTACTTC.

In its sample, this clonotype was seen a few times. Being one base from a much bigger clone, this may be a read error. The chain links TRBV5-6 to TRBJ2-1; 7 positions agree with TRBD2. The CDR3 covers 17 residues. CDR1 and CDR2 (germline): SGHDT, YYEEEE. The ends lost 5 bases at V and 3 bases at J; junction bases unmatched: 14. The CDR3 DNA follows: TGTGCCAGCAGAGTTTCCCCGGACCGGACTAGCTACAATGAGCAGTTCTTC. Its protein is CASRVSPDRTSYNEQFF.

This chain connects TRBV7-3 to TRBJ1-1; D may be TRBD1 (6 bases). Deletions cut 2 bases from V and 4 bases from J, with 14 bases between. Per the germline V gene, CDR1 is SGHTA and CDR2 is FQGTGA. CDR3 length: 15 amino acids. As DNA, the CDR3 is TGTGCCAGCAGCTTACAGGGGTTTGAGGTCACTGAAGCTTTCTTT. Protein product: CASSLQGFEVTEAFF.

Note on this clonotype: Being one base from a much bigger clone, this may be a read error. The chain carries TRBV4-2 and TRBJ2-3; D unclear. The CDR3 is made up of 13 amino acids. Germline V gene sequence: CDR1 LGHNA, CDR2 YNFKEQ. This chain's CDR3 is CASSQLTGDAQYF. The DNA for the CDR3 is TGTGCCAGCAGCCAGTTGACTGGAGATGCGCAGTATTTT.